This T cell receptor (beta chain) was captured by sequencing in a study of regulatory T cells in long-lasting Graves disease. V was clipped by 3 bases and J by 1 base, with 13 bases between them. Germline-derived CDR1 and CDR2 are DFQATT and SNEGSKA (reference sequence). The CDR3 has 15 amino acids. Time point described: persistent/refractory GD, antithyroid drugs over 5 years with positive TRAb. From RNA extracted from PBMCs, the TCR library was made. CDR3-region Arm-PCR and iRepertoire HTBI primers produced the TCR beta libraries. Study processing details: Among the samples, around 61 TRBV and approximately 13 TRBJ segments were identified. From the multiplex PCR reads, TCRdb called clonotypes with MiXCR, one entry per CDR3 protein. TCRdb, not the authors, supplied the V and J calls. The sample holds about 460,000 distinct CDR3 sequences, around a fifth seen once. General observations from the study: Accuracy may have suffered from the small sample size. Those with persistent Graves' had less TCR diversity than newly diagnosed patients. Persistent disease was associated with favored TRBV28 usage and with favored use of TRBJ1-2 and TRBJ2-5.

In its sample, this clonotype was seen a few times. Its target is unknown. Specimen: peripheral blood mononuclear cells (PBMCs), collected when the disease was refractory, from a patient treated with antithyroid drugs. The source is a female donor with Graves disease. V is TRBV20-1 and J is TRBJ1-5; no clear D. In DNA, the CDR3 is TGCAGTGCTAGCCCCTTAGTCAGAAGCAATCAGCCCCAGCATTTT. Translating it yields CSASPLVRSNQPQHF.